The 24 T cell receptor beta chains below were found in one sample sequenced in a study of blood T cells in healthy people across ages. With a J-beta primer mix and a sample-barcoded 5' primer, a second PCR ran about 7 to 12 cycles. TCRdb processed the 5' RACE reads anew with MiXCR; each CDR3 protein has one entry. The table lists over a million distinct CDR3 sequences, 42% of them singletons. The sample comprised blood. All receptors come from a woman under 30 in good health.

The chain uses TRBV28 and TRBJ2-7, with 10 nucleotides matching TRBD2. V lost 7 bases, J lost 0 bases, and 3 bases stayed unmatched. The CDR3 totals 14 residues. From germline, CDR1 is MDHEN and CDR2 SYDVKM. Written as DNA, the CDR3 is TGTGCCAGCAAGGAGCGGGGGGGCTCCTACGAGCAGTACTTC. This gives the protein CASKERGGSYEQYF.

This clonotype was seen a few times. The chain couples TRBV10-3 to TRBJ1-2, with D hard to call. V lost 3 bases and J 4 bases, leaving 12 bases between the germline ends. CDR3 length equals 14 residues. Germline V lookup: CDR1 ENHRY, CDR2 SYGVKD. The CDR3 DNA follows: TGTGCCATCAGTGACCCCCAGGCCACCTATGGCTACACCTTC. It yields the protein CAISDPQATYGYTF.

This clonotype was picked up a small number of times. The V and J genes are TRBV11-2 and TRBJ2-1; 10 bases map to TRBD2. CDR3 length: 15 amino acids. The germline V gene has CDR1 SGHAT and CDR2 FQNNGV. Germline trimming cut 7 bases from V and 9 bases from J; bases unmatched to any gene: 12. CDR3 protein: CASILGLASVGEQFF. In nucleotides, the CDR3 is TGTGCCAGCATCCTGGGACTAGCGTCGGTGGGTGAGCAGTTCTTC.

The chain has TRBV6-6 and TRBJ1-1; D call uncertain. Trimming shortened V by 2 bases and J by 1 base, and 8 bases separated the two germline ends. Germline loops: CDR1 MNHNY, CDR2 SVGAGI (reference sequence). CDR3 length equals 14 residues. The CDR3 region is CASSYVAGNTEAFF. In DNA form, the CDR3 reads TGTGCCAGCAGTTACGTGGCTGGGAACACTGAAGCTTTCTTT.

This chain joins TRBV2 and TRBJ2-1; TRBD2 matches at 11 bases. This CDR3 comprises 12 residues. The junction had 4 bases not matched to a gene; V was cut back by 4 bases and J by 14 bases. The germline gives CDR1 SNHLY, CDR2 FYNNEI. The CDR3 DNA follows: TGTGCCAGCAGTGGACCGACTAGCGGGGAGTTCTTC. Protein: CASSGPTSGEFF.

The J gene is TRBJ2-3, the V gene TRBV27; 8 bases are shared with TRBD2. The CDR3 totals 16 residues. With V trimmed by 2 bases and J by 1 base, 5 bases remained unmatched. From germline, CDR1 is MNHEY and CDR2 SMNVEV (reference sequence). CDR3 sequence reads: CASSLIRGGRTDTQYF. CDR3 nucleotides: TGTGCCAGCAGTTTAATCCGGGGGGGTCGCACAGATACGCAGTATTTT.

The chain carries TRBV7-6 and TRBJ2-2; 7 bases align to TRBD2. Germline V gene sequence: CDR1 SGHVS, CDR2 FNYEAQ. The CDR3 is made up of 18 amino acids. With V trimmed by 0 bases and J by 5 bases, 12 bases remained unmatched. This CDR3 is CASSLALSGGGDTGELFF. The CDR3 bases are TGTGCCAGCAGCTTAGCCCTCTCGGGAGGTGGGGATACCGGGGAGCTGTTTTTT.

This clonotype was seen a few times. This chain links TRBV12-3 or TRBV12-4 with TRBJ1-2; a possible D gene is TRBD1 (5 bases). The V and J ends lost 6 bases and 5 bases respectively, with 13 bases between them. The CDR3 consists of 13 residues. CDR3 bases: TGTGCCAGCAGCAGGGACGTTGTTTATGGCTACACCTTC. Translated, it gives CASSRDVVYGYTF.

This clonotype was counted only a few times. The rearrangement joins TRBV7-2 to TRBJ2-2, with 9 bases lining up with TRBD1. The length of the CDR3 is 15 residues. The junction had 9 bases not matched to a gene; V was cut back by 6 bases and J by 7 bases. Germline CDR1 SGHTA, CDR2 FQGNSA. The CDR3 region is CASSAGTGNVGELFF. For the CDR3, the DNA is TGTGCCAGCAGTGCGGGGACAGGGAATGTCGGGGAGCTGTTTTTT.

This clonotype was counted between two and nine times. J is TRBJ2-5 and V is TRBV5-1, with D unresolved. Germline V gene lookup returns CDR1 SGHRS and CDR2 YFSETQ. Trimming took off 2 bases at V and 0 bases at J, with 14 bases between the two ends. This CDR3 spans 16 amino acids. CDR3 sequence (DNA): TGCGCCAGCAGCTTATGGACGGCCGACCACCAAGAGACCCAGTACTTC. Its protein product is CASSLWTADHQETQYF.

The genes are TRBV10-3 and TRBJ1-1; TRBD1 might be the D (5 bases). With 7 bases removed from V and 3 bases from J, the gap between germline ends came to 18 bases. This CDR3 region has 15 residues. Germline CDR1 is ENHRY and CDR2 is SYGVKD. The CDR3 nucleotides read TGTGCCATCACTCGGTCCTTTGGGGGGGACACTGAAGCTTTCTTT. Protein product: CAITRSFGGDTEAFF.

This clonotype was seen a handful of times. The V gene is TRBV21-1, the J gene TRBJ2-6; the table's D call, TRBD1, has no DNA check behind it. TRBV21-1 is a listed pseudogene. The CDR3 sequence is 21 residues long. CDR3 amino acids: CASSKALLKRVKGSGANVLTF. The CDR3 region has the DNA TGTGCCAGCAGCAAAGCGCTTTTGAAGAGGGTGAAGGGGTCTGGGGCCAACGTCCTGACTTTC.

This chain joins TRBV2 and TRBJ1-6; D perhaps matches TRBD1 (6 bases). Germline assignment: CDR1 SNHLY and CDR2 FYNNEI. Trimming took off 7 bases at V and 8 bases at J, with 18 bases between the two ends. The CDR3 extends over 15 amino acids. Here the CDR3 reads CASTRRSGADSPLHF. CDR3 coding DNA: TGTGCCAGCACTAGGAGGTCGGGGGCTGATTCACCCCTCCACTTT.

This clonotype occurred once. The V gene is TRBV4-1, the J gene TRBJ2-7, with TRBD2 as a possible D gene (6 bases). The germline gives CDR1 MGHRA, CDR2 YSYEKL. The CDR3 extends over 14 amino acids. Trimming cost V 0 bases and J 7 bases, with 13 bases left between them. The CDR3 sequence: CASSQERGGFEQYF. The CDR3 nucleotides are TGCGCCAGCAGCCAAGAGCGGGGCGGGTTTGAGCAGTACTTC.

This chain joins TRBV20-1 and TRBJ2-1; 9 bases align to TRBD2. CDR3 length equals 15 residues. Germline V gives CDR1 DFQATT, CDR2 SNEGSKA (reference sequence). With 0 bases clipped from V and 8 bases from J, the junction kept 8 bases outside the gene matches. The CDR3 protein is CSARDWRGGSDEQFF. The CDR3 DNA follows: TGCAGTGCTAGAGATTGGCGGGGGGGCTCGGATGAGCAGTTCTTC.

This clonotype was seen a few times. The chain uses TRBV11-3 and TRBJ2-1; D call uncertain. Between the trimmed V and J ends, which lost 3 bases and 5 bases, there was a span of 8 bases. Germline V gene sequence: CDR1 SGHNT, CDR2 YENEEA. The CDR3 is made up of 13 amino acids. CDR3 in amino acids: CASSFMTNNEQFF. For the CDR3, the DNA is TGTGCCAGCAGCTTTATGACCAACAATGAGCAGTTCTTC.

This clonotype occurred a few times. The chain joins TRBV10-3 to TRBJ1-6; D may be TRBD1 (6 bases). The germline gives CDR1 ENHRY, CDR2 SYGVKD. CDR3 length: 14 amino acids. V was trimmed by 3 bases and J by 6 bases, leaving 9 bases between them. In DNA form, the CDR3 reads TGTGCCATCAGTGAACCAGGGGTTAATTCACCCCTCCACTTT. Protein: CAISEPGVNSPLHF.

The gene calls are TRBV7-3 and TRBJ2-6; TRBD1 matches 8 bases. The V gene's germline CDR1 is SGHTA and CDR2 FQGTGA. The junction had 4 bases not matched to a gene; V was cut back by 0 bases and J by 0 bases. The CDR3 consists of 18 residues. CDR3 bases: TGTGCCAGCAGCTTAACCGCACAGGGGGTCTCTGGGGCCAACGTCCTGACTTTC. Translating it yields CASSLTAQGVSGANVLTF.

This sequence joins TRBV20-1 and TRBJ2-5; TRBD2 is a possible D gene (5 bases). Trimming removed 4 bases from V and 2 bases from J, with 14 bases in between. This CDR3 comprises 14 residues. Germline V gene sequence: CDR1 DFQATT, CDR2 SNEGSKA (reference sequence). The CDR3 reads CSATTPGFQETQYF. Written as DNA, the CDR3 is TGCAGTGCTACAACCCCGGGGTTTCAAGAGACCCAGTACTTC.

This clonotype has more than one count but fewer than ten. This sequence joins TRBV20-1 and TRBJ2-3; unclear D gene. The germline CDR1 and CDR2 sequences are DFQATT and SNEGSKA (reference sequence). The CDR3 spans 14 residues. The V and J ends lost 4 bases and 0 bases respectively, with 11 bases between them. CDR3 nucleotides: TGCAGTGCTAAAGTGGCGGTTAGCACAGATACGCAGTATTTT. Its translation is CSAKVAVSTDTQYF.

There are a few counts of this clonotype. This sequence joins TRBV12-3 or TRBV12-4 and TRBJ1-2, with 9 bases lining up with TRBD1. Trimming removed 5 bases from V and 9 bases from J; junction bases left unmatched: 7. The CDR3 loop spans 13 amino acids. The CDR3 protein is CASSGQGLYRYTF. For the CDR3, the DNA is TGTGCCAGCAGTGGACAGGGGTTATATCGCTACACCTTC.

Of note for this clonotype: Compared with germline, one end of the junction differs, possibly owing to a read error. The V and J genes are TRBV27 and TRBJ2-7, with TRBD1 identical over 8 bases. The DNA end favors TRBJ2-5, so the J call may be wrong. The CDR3 has 15 residues. Per the germline V gene, CDR1 is MNHEY and CDR2 is SMNVEV (reference sequence). CDR3 region: CTSISSSGGGETQYF. CDR3 DNA: TGTACCAGCATTTCTTCCTCAGGGGGCGGGGAGACCCAGTACTTC.

This clonotype showed up just a few times. This chain's CDR3 is CSASGALTDTQYF. As DNA, the CDR3 is TGCAGTGCTAGTGGGGCCCTCACAGATACGCAGTATTTT. The chain carries TRBV20-1 and TRBJ2-3; tentatively, D is TRBD1 (5 bases). Germline assignment: CDR1 DFQATT and CDR2 SNEGSKA (reference sequence). Deletions cut 3 bases from V and 2 bases from J, with 9 bases between. This CDR3 is 13 amino acids long.

This clonotype was seen a handful of times. This sequence joins TRBV21-1 and TRBJ2-4; TRBD1 is the table's D call and was not checked against the DNA. The assigned J gene may be wrong: the sequence end matches TRBJ2-7 better. TRBV21-1 is a pseudogene. The length of the CDR3 is 14 residues. This CDR3 reads CASSKVWTGDEQYF. In DNA form, the CDR3 reads TGTGCCAGCAGCAAAGTGTGGACAGGGGACGAGCAGTACTTC.